What follows are 5 T cell receptor beta chains derived from one specimen sequenced in a study of blood T cell repertoires in COVID-19. Assay used: immunoSEQ multiplex PCR; TCRdb lists only in-frame clones, some missing. The top ten hold about an eighth of the sample, which has around 100,000 clones, about 82% seen once. Sample: peripheral blood. The receptors stem from a man aged 45 to 65 with active or convalescent COVID-19.

The CDR3 DNA reads TGTGCCAGCAGTTACAGACAGTCGGACGAGCAGTACTTC. It yields the protein CASSYRQSDEQYF. This rearrangement joins TRBV6-6 to TRBJ2-7; possibly TRBD1 for D (5 bases). This CDR3 contains 13 residues. CDR1 and CDR2 from the germline V gene are MNHNY and SVGAGI (reference sequence). Trimming removed 2 bases at V and 5 bases at J, with 10 bases between.

This clone was seen a handful of times. The genes are TRBV5-1 and TRBJ2-3; 9 bases fit TRBD1. With 3 bases clipped from V and 0 bases from J, the junction kept 14 bases outside the gene matches. Germline-derived CDR1 and CDR2 are SGHRS and YFSETQ. This CDR3 contains 19 residues. The CDR3 sequence is CASSSNGWGQGTSTDTQYF. The DNA of the CDR3 is TGCGCCAGCAGCTCTAACGGTTGGGGACAGGGTACTAGCACAGATACGCAGTATTTT.

The chain recombines TRBV4-1 with TRBJ2-1; 9 bases are a match to TRBD1. With V trimmed by 0 bases and J by 9 bases, 15 bases remained unmatched. CDR1 and CDR2 from the germline V gene are MGHRA and YSYEKL. CDR3 length equals 18 residues. CDR3 residues: CASSQDLRLRQGEVEQFF. CDR3 bases: TGCGCCAGCAGCCAAGACTTGAGATTGAGACAGGGGGAAGTTGAGCAGTTCTTC.

The rearrangement joins TRBV30 to TRBJ2-5, with D tentatively TRBD1 (6 bases). Trimming took off 3 bases at V and 0 bases at J, with 20 bases between the two ends. In germline, CDR1 is GTSNPN, CDR2 SVGIG (reference sequence). The CDR3 sequence is 17 residues long. The CDR3 nucleotides read TGTGCCTGGAGCGCCTCTCGGACAGTGAGGTACCAAGAGACCCAGTACTTC. Its translation: CAWSASRTVRYQETQYF.

The chain couples TRBV12-3 or TRBV12-4 to TRBJ2-1; maybe TRBD2 (5 bases). This CDR3 region has 13 residues. Deletions cut 9 bases from V and 3 bases from J, with 12 bases between. For the CDR3, the DNA is TGTGCCAGTACACCGAGGGTCTACAATGAGCAGTTCTTC. Encoded protein: CASTPRVYNEQFF.